One TCR beta chain is described in this entry. The sample belongs to a study of T cell changes during pregnancy in multiple sclerosis. CDR1 is KGHSH, CDR2 LQKENI, per germline. This CDR3 spans 16 amino acids. Between the trimmed V and J ends, which lost 4 bases and 2 bases, there was a span of 17 bases. Sequenced by immunoSEQ multiplex PCR; TCRdb stores in-frame clones only, minus some. Of roughly 60,000 clones listed, 75% to 95% are singletons. This rearrangement joins TRBV18 to TRBJ2-5; D possibly corresponds to TRBD2 (6 bases). The specimen was peripheral blood, collected before pregnancy. This sequence was found in a female donor with multiple sclerosis, enrolled in a pregnancy study. DNA of the CDR3: TGTGCCAGCTCACGCGCGGGAAGGGCACCGCAAGAGACCCAGTACTTC. It translates to CASSRAGRAPQETQYF.